The clone carrying this TCR beta chain was observed at least ten times. Via MiXCR, TCRdb re-called the RACE reads, giving one row per CDR3 protein. This sample has fewer than 60,000 distinct CDR3 sequences; 9% to 9.5% occur once, and the top ten carry just under 4.5%. This entry comes from a study of human T cells and chemical hapten exposure. Study-wide background: Donors were sensitized with 2% DPC on the upper inner arm.

Described time point: patch test 1, 2 weeks after DPC sensitization. Treatment indicated: therapeutic diphenylcyclopropenone sensitization with weekly scalp DPC. CDR1 is DFQATT, CDR2 SNEGSKA, per germline (reference sequence). The CDR3 consists of 13 residues. The germline V and J ends were trimmed by 5 bases and 1 base, with 11 bases remaining between them. The sample here was whole blood, taken in connection with sensitization to the hapten diphenylcyclopropenone (DPC). The V and J genes are TRBV20-1 and TRBJ1-1; possibly TRBD1 for D (5 bases). The TCR comes from a woman aged 45-65 years with alopecia areata. Some clones in this sample may be carry-over from other donors' samples. CDR3 region: CSAPQETNTEAFF. As DNA, the CDR3 is TGCAGTGCTCCACAGGAGACGAACACTGAAGCTTTCTTT.